The entry below describes one T cell receptor beta chain. This sample is part of a study of blood T cell repertoires in COVID-19. Study overall: Sources were T cells, B-cell-depleted T cells, or PBMCs; the material itself was cDNA or gDNA.

Clones were read by immunoSEQ multiplex PCR, and TCRdb kept only the in-frame ones, dropping some. This sample has some 270,000 clones, with around 90% found just once. V was shortened by 5 bases and J by 1 base, with 8 bases between the two germline ends. Per germline, CDR1 LGHDT and CDR2 YNNKEL (reference sequence). This CDR3 has 13 amino acids. The chain has TRBV3-1 (or the pseudogene TRBV3-2) and TRBJ1-1; D not resolved. Source material: peripheral blood. The sequence came from a woman aged 55-75 years with COVID-19, enrolled during active disease. The CDR3 nucleotides are TGTGCCAGCAGCAAGACACCGAACACTGAAGCTTTCTTT. The encoded protein is CASSKTPNTEAFF.